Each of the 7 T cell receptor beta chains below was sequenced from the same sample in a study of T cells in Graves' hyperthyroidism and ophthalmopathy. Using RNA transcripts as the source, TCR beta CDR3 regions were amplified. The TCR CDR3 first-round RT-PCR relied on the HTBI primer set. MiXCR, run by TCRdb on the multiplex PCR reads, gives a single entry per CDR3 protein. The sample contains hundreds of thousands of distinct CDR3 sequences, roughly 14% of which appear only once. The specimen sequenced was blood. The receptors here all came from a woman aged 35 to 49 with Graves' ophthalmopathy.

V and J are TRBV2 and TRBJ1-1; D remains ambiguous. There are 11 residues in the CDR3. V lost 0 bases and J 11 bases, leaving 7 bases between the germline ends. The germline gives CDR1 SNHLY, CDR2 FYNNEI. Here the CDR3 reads CASSEAVSAFF. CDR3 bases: TGTGCCAGCAGTGAAGCAGTGTCGGCTTTCTTT.

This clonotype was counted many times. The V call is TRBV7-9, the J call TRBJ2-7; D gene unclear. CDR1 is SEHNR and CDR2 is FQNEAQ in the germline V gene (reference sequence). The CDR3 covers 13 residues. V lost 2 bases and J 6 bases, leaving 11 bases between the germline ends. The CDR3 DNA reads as TGTGCCAGCAGCTTACAGGTCGCAGGCGAGCAGTACTTC. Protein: CASSLQVAGEQYF.

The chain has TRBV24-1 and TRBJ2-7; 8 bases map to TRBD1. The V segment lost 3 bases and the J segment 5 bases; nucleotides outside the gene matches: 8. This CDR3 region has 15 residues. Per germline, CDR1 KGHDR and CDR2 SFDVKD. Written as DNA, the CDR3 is TGTGCCACCAGTGATCCCACAGGGGGACTTGACGAGCAGTACTTC. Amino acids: CATSDPTGGLDEQYF.

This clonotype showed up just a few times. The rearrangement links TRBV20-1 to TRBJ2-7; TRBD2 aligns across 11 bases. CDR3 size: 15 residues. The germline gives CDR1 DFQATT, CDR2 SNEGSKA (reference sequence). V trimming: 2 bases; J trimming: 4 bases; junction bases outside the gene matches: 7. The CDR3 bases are TGCAGTGCTAGACCGACTAGCGGGATAACGTACGAGCAGTACTTC. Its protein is CSARPTSGITYEQYF.

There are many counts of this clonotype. The CDR3 DNA reads TGTGCCAGCAGTTATTACGACAGGAACACTGAAGCTTTCTTT. Translation gives CASSYYDRNTEAFF. The V call is TRBV7-9, the J call TRBJ1-1, with a possible D match to TRBD1 (5 bases). The CDR3 consists of 14 residues. The V end lost 6 bases, the J end lost 1 base, and 12 bases lay between the germline ends. In germline, CDR1 is SEHNR, CDR2 FQNEAQ (reference sequence).

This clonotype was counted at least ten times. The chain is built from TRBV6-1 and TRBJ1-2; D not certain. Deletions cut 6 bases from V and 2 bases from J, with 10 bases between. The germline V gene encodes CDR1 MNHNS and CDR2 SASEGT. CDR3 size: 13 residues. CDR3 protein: CASRDRTNYGYTF. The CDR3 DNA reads TGTGCCAGCAGGGACCGAACAAACTATGGCTACACCTTC.

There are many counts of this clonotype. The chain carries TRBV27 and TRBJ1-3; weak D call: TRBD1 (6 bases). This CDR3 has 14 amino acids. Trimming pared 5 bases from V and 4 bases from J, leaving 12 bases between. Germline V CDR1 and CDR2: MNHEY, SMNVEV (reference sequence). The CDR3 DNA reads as TGTGCCAGCAGTCCGAGGGGGAGAGGAAACACCATATATTTT. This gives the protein CASSPRGRGNTIYF.